At least ten counts were recorded for the clone carrying this T cell receptor (beta chain). TCRdb redid the calling of the 5' RACE reads with MiXCR, one entry per CDR3 protein. This repertoire shows 60,000 to 65,000 distinct CDR3 sequences, 7.5% to 9% found once; its top ten account for around 16%. This sample is drawn from a study of spatial heterogeneity in lung cancer. The sample's time point: sample taken at primary tumor resection. The authors sequenced whole RNA from tumor, nontumor lung or frozen PBMC without sorting. This CDR3 is 15 amino acids long. V was trimmed by 3 bases and J by 1 base, leaving 11 bases between them. The germline CDR1 and CDR2 sequences are SGDLS and YYNGEE.

The TCR sequence derives from a female donor with early-stage non-small cell lung cancer. The chain carries TRBV9 and TRBJ1-5; no clear D. Here the sequenced sample was PBMCs, taken at surgery. The CDR3 reads CASSALPGSNQPQHF. CDR3 nucleotide sequence: TGTGCCAGCAGCGCCTTGCCGGGGAGCAATCAGCCCCAGCATTTT. Full variable domain (rest looked up from reference TRBV9 and TRBJ1-5): DSGVTQTPKHLITATGQRVTLRCSPRSGDLSVYWYQQSLDQGLQFLIQYYNGEERAKGNILERFSAQQFPDLHSELNLSSLELGDSALYFCASSALPGSNQPQHFGDGTRLSIL.